This is a list of T cell receptor beta chains from one sample in a study of T cell responses to AZD1222 COVID-19 vaccine. Profiling relied on immunoSEQ multiplex PCR, and the TCRdb table lists in-frame clones only, not all of them. This sample has approximately 200,000 clones, with 88% found just once. Here the sequenced sample was peripheral blood, taken on day 0 of AZD1222 vaccination. All receptors derive from an adult in good health. The CDR3 runs from the conserved cysteine through the conserved F or W. A D gene is named only where the DNA matches it firmly. Expanded clones get a size class; other rows say once, few or many, or leave the size out.

d_call j_call clone_size v_call cdr3_nt cdr3_aa
- TRBJ2-2 - TRBV9 TGTGCCAGCAGCTGGGAAACCGGGGAGCTGTTTTTT CASSWETGELFF
- TRBJ1-1 - TRBV21-1 TGTGCCAGCAGCAAGGAAACAAGGGCCAACACTGAAGCTTTCTTT CASSKETRANTEAFF
TRBD1 TRBJ2-3 - TRBV4-3 TGCGCCAGCAGCCAAGGGACAGGGTTGCTGTATTTT CASSQGTGLLYF
TRBD1 TRBJ1-5 - TRBV2 TGTGCCAGCAGTAGGACAGGGGAGGATCAGCCCCAGCATTTT CASSRTGEDQPQHF
TRBD1 TRBJ1-6 - TRBV5-1 TGCGCCAGCAGCTTGCATGGTCAGGGGGAAAATTCACCCCTCCACTTT CASSLHGQGENSPLHF
- TRBJ2-2 - TRBV6-1 TGTGCCAGCAGTGAATTGTTCACCGGGGAGCTGTTTTTT CASSELFTGELFF
- TRBJ1-1 - TRBV19 TGTGCCAGTAGTATTGTCGGGGGGCTCGCTGAAGCTTTCTTT CASSIVGGLAEAFF
TRBD1 TRBJ2-7 - TRBV7-9 TGTGCCAGCAGCTACAAGGTCGGGACAGGAGACCACGAGCAGTACTTC CASSYKVGTGDHEQYF
TRBD2 TRBJ2-7 few TRBV18 TGTGCCAGCTCACCTCCCCTAGCGGGGATCTACGAGCAGTACTTC CASSPPLAGIYEQYF
- TRBJ1-3 - TRBV19 TGTGCCAGTAGTATCGCGGGGCTCTCTGGAAACACCATATATTTT CASSIAGLSGNTIYF
- TRBJ1-5 - TRBV7-9 TGTGCCAGCAGCTTAGGACAGGACAATCAGCCCCAGCATTTT CASSLGQDNQPQHF
TRBD1 TRBJ2-7 - TRBV6-2/TRBV6-3 TGTGCCAGCAGTCCCGGGGGACAGGGCTACGAGCAGTACTTC CASSPGGQGYEQYF
- TRBJ2-5 - TRBV5-1 TGCGCCAGCAGCTTTTCCGCTAGAGTCCAGTACTTC CASSFSARVQYF
- TRBJ1-2 - TRBV6-5 TGTGCCACCTCTGATCTCCCGGGGGCGACCTATGGCTACACCTTC CATSDLPGATYGYTF
- TRBJ2-1 - TRBV6-5 TGTGCCAGCAGTTACCCCTCGAGCCCAAAGGCCAATGAGCAGTTCTTC CASSYPSSPKANEQFF
- TRBJ2-2 once TRBV4-2 TGTGCCAGCAGCCAAGGACTACTAAGCGGGGAGCTGTTTTTT CASSQGLLSGELFF
- TRBJ1-5 - TRBV4-2 TGTGCCAGCAGCCAAGACAGGGCTTATAGCAATCAGCCCCAGCATTTT CASSQDRAYSNQPQHF
- TRBJ1-2 - TRBV29-1 TGCAGCGTTGAAGGGACCTATGGCTACACCTTC CSVEGTYGYTF
- TRBJ2-5 few TRBV4-1 TGCGCCAGCAGCCAAGAAGGATTGCGAGAGACCCAGTACTTC CASSQEGLRETQYF
- TRBJ2-5 - TRBV14 TGTGCCAGCAGCCAAGTCAGTCAGTACCAAGAGACCCAGTACTTC CASSQVSQYQETQYF
TRBD1 TRBJ1-2 - TRBV18 TGTGCCAGCTCACCCGACAGGGGCGTTGTTGGCTACACCTTC CASSPDRGVVGYTF
- TRBJ1-2 once TRBV11-2 TGTGCCAGCAGCTTGGGAGTTAGGGCCTCTAACTATGGCTACACCTTC CASSLGVRASNYGYTF
TRBD2 TRBJ2-7 - TRBV9 TGTGCCAGCAGCGTAGGTACTAGCGGGAGTTCCTACGAGCAGTACTTC CASSVGTSGSSYEQYF
TRBD2 TRBJ2-7 - TRBV11-1 TGTGCCAGCAGCCTCCTCCCCGGGACTACCTACGAGCAGTACTTC CASSLLPGTTYEQYF
- TRBJ1-5 - TRBV4-1 TGCGCCAGCAGCCTCGGCCCATATAGCAATCAGCCCCAGCATTTT CASSLGPYSNQPQHF
TRBD2 TRBJ2-1 - TRBV5-1 TGCGCCAGCAGCTTGATTAGCGGGGGGAAGGATGAGCAGTTCTTC CASSLISGGKDEQFF
TRBD1 TRBJ2-7 - TRBV7-3 TGTGCCAGCAGCTTAACGTCGGGACAGGTCCACGAGCAGTACTTC CASSLTSGQVHEQYF
- TRBJ2-2 - TRBV5-5 TGTGCCAGCAGCGGGCCGACGGCCAGGGCCGGGGAGCTGTTTTTT CASSGPTARAGELFF
- TRBJ2-2 - TRBV7-8 TGTGCCAGCAGCTCGGGACGCCTCGCGAACACCGGGGAGCTGTTTTTT CASSSGRLANTGELFF
- TRBJ1-6 - TRBV6-2/TRBV6-3 TGTGCCAGCAGTTTGGGAGATTCACCCCTCCACTTT CASSLGDSPLHF
- TRBJ2-5 - TRBV18 TGTGCCAGCTCACCAGAGAACAAGGAGACCCAGTACTTC CASSPENKETQYF
- TRBJ1-2 - TRBV5-4 TGTGCCAGCAGCTTGGGGACTCCTCGCGGCTACACCTTC CASSLGTPRGYTF
- TRBJ1-1 - TRBV7-7 TGTGCCAGCAGCTTAAGGCAGGGTTCTGAAGCTTTCTTT CASSLRQGSEAFF
- TRBJ1-1 - TRBV19 TGTGCCAGCACTCCCGGACCCACCATCGGGACTGAAGCTTTCTTT CASTPGPTIGTEAFF
- TRBJ1-2 - TRBV7-2 TGTGCCAGCAGCTTAGACTGGGTGCGAGGCTACACCTTC CASSLDWVRGYTF
- TRBJ1-1 - TRBV2 TGTGCCAGCAATGTTCCGAACACTGAAGCTTTCTTT CASNVPNTEAFF
- TRBJ2-3 - TRBV3-1/TRBV3-2 TGTGCCAGCAGCAGCACAGATACGCAGTATTTT CASSSTDTQYF
- TRBJ2-5 - TRBV19 TGTGCCAGTAGTATAAGGGGACAAGCAGAGACCCAGTACTTC CASSIRGQAETQYF
- TRBJ1-1 few TRBV4-1 TGCGCCAGCAGCCAAAAAGGCAGGGTAGAGATCGCTGAAGCTTTCTTT CASSQKGRVEIAEAFF
- TRBJ1-6 - TRBV27 TGTGCCAGCAGTAAACGGAGGGAAATTAATTCACCCCTCCACTTT CASSKRREINSPLHF
- TRBJ2-2 - TRBV7-8 TGTGCCAGCAGCTTAGCGACGGGGTCTCGGGGCACCGGGGAGCTGTTTTTT CASSLATGSRGTGELFF
TRBD1 TRBJ2-2 once TRBV6-2/TRBV6-3 TGTGCCAGCAGTCCCCCCCCCGGACAGGGGGGGACCCATCAGCACGGGGAGCTGTTTTTT CASSPPPGQGGTHQHGELFF
- TRBJ2-7 - TRBV11-3 TGTGCCAGCAGCTTACCGGACTCCTACGAGCAGTACTTC CASSLPDSYEQYF
- TRBJ1-4 - TRBV28 TGTGCCAGCAGCCCTACAGGGAAACTGTTTTTT CASSPTGKLFF
TRBD1 TRBJ2-7 - TRBV28 TGTGCCAGCTTGGACAGGGGATCCTACGAGCAGTACTTC CASLDRGSYEQYF
- TRBJ1-2 - TRBV6-5 TGTGCCAGCAGTCGGGACGCCCCCGATGGCTACACCTTC CASSRDAPDGYTF
- TRBJ2-7 - TRBV5-1 TGCGCCAGCAGCTCCCGTGAGGGCTACGAGCAGTACTTC CASSSREGYEQYF
- TRBJ2-1 - TRBV6-2/TRBV6-3 TGTGCCAGCAGTTACTCGAGCCCACCAGGGCAGTTCTTC CASSYSSPPGQFF
- TRBJ1-5 - TRBV9 TGTGCCAGCAGCGGAAAACACCCTTATAGCAATCAGCCCCAGCATTTT CASSGKHPYSNQPQHF
- TRBJ1-1 - TRBV5-6 TGTGCCAGCAGCTTGGTAGTGGGGAGCCACACTGAAGCTTTCTTT CASSLVVGSHTEAFF
TRBD1 TRBJ1-1 - TRBV5-6 TGTGCCAGCAGGGGGACAGGGGGCGACCCTGAAGCTTTCTTT CASRGTGGDPEAFF
- TRBJ2-6 once TRBV30 TGTGCCTGGTCAACAGGGTCCGGGGCCAACGTCCTGACTTTC CAWSTGSGANVLTF
- TRBJ1-1 - TRBV6-2/TRBV6-3 TGTGCCAGCAGTTACTCCGGGGTTGGGAAGTCTGAAGCTTTCTTT CASSYSGVGKSEAFF
- TRBJ1-6 - TRBV18 TGTGCCAGCTCACCAGGGGAAGATTCACCCCTCCACTTT CASSPGEDSPLHF